This entry features one T cell receptor beta chain sequence. What it binds is not known. The TCR beta CDR3 regions underwent amplification using RNA transcripts as the source. The HTBI set primed first-round TCR CDR3 RT-PCR. TCRdb re-analysed the multiplex PCR reads in MiXCR, keeping a single row per CDR3 protein. The repertoire consists of 450,000 to 700,000 distinct CDR3 sequences, with 46% occurring once and the leading ten covering 15% to 20%. The data derive from a study of T cells in Graves' hyperthyroidism and ophthalmopathy. General study points: Prediction of ophthalmopathy progression came a median roughly 6.7 months pre-onset. Most thyroid-expanded clonotypes above 0.001 were also found in blood.

CDR3 size: 11 residues. The junction had 4 bases not matched to a gene; V was cut back by 5 bases and J by 13 bases. Germline CDR1 SGHAT, CDR2 FQNNGV. Orbital computed tomography, thyroid ultrasound, serum thyroxine and TRAb, and clinical symptoms together informed the diagnoses. This clonotype was obtained from an adult woman with Graves' disease, either hyperthyroidism or ophthalmopathy (not recorded which). The sequencing sample was made of peripheral blood or thyroid tissue (not recorded which). This rearrangement joins TRBV11-2 to TRBJ1-4; 7 bases are shared with TRBD1. The CDR3 here is CASSHQGGLFF. The CDR3 DNA sequence: TGTGCCAGCAGCCATCAGGGGGGACTGTTTTTT.